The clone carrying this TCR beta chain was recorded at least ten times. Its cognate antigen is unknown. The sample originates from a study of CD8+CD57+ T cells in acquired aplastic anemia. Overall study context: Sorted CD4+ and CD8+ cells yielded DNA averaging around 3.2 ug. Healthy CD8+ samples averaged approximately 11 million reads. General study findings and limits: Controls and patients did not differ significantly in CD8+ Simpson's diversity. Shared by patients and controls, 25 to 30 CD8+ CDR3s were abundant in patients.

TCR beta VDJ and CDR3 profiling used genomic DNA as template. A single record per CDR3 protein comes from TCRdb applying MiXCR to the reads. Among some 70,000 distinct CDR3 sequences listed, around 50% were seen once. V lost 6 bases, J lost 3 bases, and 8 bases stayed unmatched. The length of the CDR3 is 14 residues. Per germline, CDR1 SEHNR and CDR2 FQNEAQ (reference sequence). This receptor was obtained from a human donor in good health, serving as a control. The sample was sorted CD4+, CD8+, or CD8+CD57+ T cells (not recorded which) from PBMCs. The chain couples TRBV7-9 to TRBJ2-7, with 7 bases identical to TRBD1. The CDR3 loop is CASRSRDSSYEQYF. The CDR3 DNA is TGTGCCAGCAGATCCCGGGACAGCAGCTACGAGCAGTACTTC. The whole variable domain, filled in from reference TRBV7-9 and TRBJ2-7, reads DTGVSQNPRHKITKRGQNVTFRCDPISEHNRLYWYRQTLGQGPEFLTYFQNEAQLEKSRLLSDRFSAERPKGSFSTLEIQRTEQGDSAMYLCASRSRDSSYEQYFGPGTRLTVT.